This entry is about one T cell receptor beta chain. Germline V lookup: CDR1 MRHNA, CDR2 SNTAGT. The CDR3 runs 14 residues. UMI-labeled 5' RACE yielded the TRB cDNA libraries. TCRdb reprocessed the 5' RACE reads, with one entry per CDR3 protein and no DNA. This repertoire includes about 8,300 distinct CDR3 sequences. This entry belongs to a study of CXCR3-negative and CXCR3-positive naive CD8 T cells. Material for sequencing was naive CXCR3- CD8+ T cells from blood. Subset defined: CD45RO-CCR7+CD27+CD95- naive CD8+ T cells lacking CXCR3 (TNR3-). The V call is TRBV6-4, the J call TRBJ2-1. The source of this sequence is a human donor in good health. Some clones in this sample may be carry-over from other donors' samples. CDR3 loop: CASSDWAGYNEQFF.